This T cell receptor (beta chain) was sequenced during a study of blood T cell repertoires in COVID-19. Turning to the study itself: COVID-19 samples collected from the United States, Italy and Spain covered acute and convalescent phases.

Clones were read by immunoSEQ multiplex PCR, and TCRdb kept only the in-frame ones, dropping some. The table records some 370,000 clones, 90% of them present only once. CDR1 SQVTM and CDR2 ANQGSEA come from the germline V gene. There are 14 residues in the CDR3. Losses at the gene ends were 7 bases for V and 2 bases for J; bases not matched to a gene: 10. The receptor's source is a man younger than 35 with active or convalescent COVID-19. The V gene is TRBV29-1, the J gene TRBJ2-7, with 8 bases matching TRBD1. Sequences were obtained from peripheral blood. In DNA form, the CDR3 reads TGCAGCGCCACCCGCGGGGACAGGCCCTACGAGCAGTACTTC. Encoded protein: CSATRGDRPYEQYF.